This record covers a single TCR beta chain. What it binds is unknown. The CDR3 extends over 16 amino acids. Losses at the gene ends were 2 bases for V and 6 bases for J; bases not matched to a gene: 8. In germline, CDR1 is MGHRA, CDR2 YSYEKL. This entry is derived from a study of tumor-infiltrating lymphocytes in localized non-small cell lung cancer. Study outcomes and limitations: Not all patients were TCR sequenced, owing to tissue quantity. Compared with uninvolved lung, tumors showed higher T cell infiltration by TCRbeta sequencing.

Clones were read by immunoSEQ multiplex PCR, and TCRdb kept only the in-frame ones, dropping some. The sample carries around 24,000 clones, around 64% recorded once. The chain recombines TRBV4-1 with TRBJ2-3; 10 bases fit TRBD2. Sequenced input: lung tumor tissue. The origin of this receptor is a human donor with non-small cell lung cancer. The CDR3 DNA reads TGCGCCAGCAGCCAACCAAGCGGGAGGGCCGGGGATACGCAGTATTTT. It specifies CASSQPSGRAGDTQYF.